Listed here are 26 T cell receptor beta chains from one sample, sequenced in a study of blood T cell repertoires in COVID-19. Profiling relied on immunoSEQ multiplex PCR, and the TCRdb table lists in-frame clones only, not all of them. The table records some 130,000 clones, 85% to 90% of them present only once. The sample was peripheral blood. The receptors were gathered from a man aged 50 to 60 with active or convalescent COVID-19.

The J gene is TRBJ2-5, the V gene TRBV6-5; TRBD1 aligns across 8 bases. The CDR3 runs 15 residues. The ends lost 5 bases at V and 0 bases at J; junction bases unmatched: 5. Germline values: CDR1 MNHEY, CDR2 SVGAGI. The CDR3 DNA reads as TGTGCCAGCAGTCACAGGGGGAAGGACCAAGAGACCCAGTACTTC. It is translated as CASSHRGKDQETQYF.

The chain carries TRBV29-1 and TRBJ2-3; TRBD1 aligns across 8 bases. With V trimmed by 1 base and J by 3 bases, 9 bases remained unmatched. The CDR3 contains 16 residues. Looked up from germline, CDR1 is SQVTM and CDR2 is ANQGSEA. The CDR3 is CSVEGAPGGATDTQYF. The CDR3 DNA sequence: TGCAGCGTTGAAGGGGCGCCAGGGGGCGCGACAGATACGCAGTATTTT.

The V and J genes are TRBV6-5 and TRBJ1-1; weak D call: TRBD1 (6 bases). CDR1 and CDR2 from the germline V gene are MNHEY and SVGAGI. Trimming stripped 6 bases from V and 1 base from J, with 15 bases between. This CDR3 has 15 residues. The CDR3 reads CASRSPGQANTEAFF. The CDR3 DNA follows: TGTGCCAGCAGGTCCCCGGGACAAGCGAACACTGAAGCTTTCTTT.

The chain uses TRBV5-1 and TRBJ1-4; TRBD1 might be the D (5 bases). V lost 6 bases and J 6 bases, leaving 9 bases between the germline ends. The CDR3 length is 12 residues. Germline V lookup: CDR1 SGHRS, CDR2 YFSETQ. The CDR3 loop reads CASTDIHEKLFF. In nucleotides, the CDR3 is TGCGCCAGCACGGACATTCATGAAAAACTGTTTTTT.

The chain joins TRBV21-1 to TRBJ1-3; the D call in the table, TRBD1, was not verified against the DNA. TRBV21-1 is labeled a pseudogene. There are 19 residues in the CDR3. The CDR3 DNA reads as TGTGCCAGCAGCAAAAAGGATGGACACACAGGCCCCTCTGGAAACACCATATATTTT. Amino acids: CASSKKDGHTGPSGNTIYF.

The chain couples TRBV7-5 to TRBJ1-1. TRBV7-5 has pseudogene status. This CDR3 has 13 residues. The CDR3: CARSLDGHTEAFF. The CDR3 DNA reads as TGTGCCAGAAGCTTAGACGGTCACACTGAAGCTTTCTTT.

The rearrangement joins TRBV7-2 to TRBJ1-6; 8 bases map to TRBD1. The J segment lost 4 bases and the V segment lost 5 bases, leaving 4 bases of the junction unmatched. Germline values: CDR1 SGHTA, CDR2 FQGNSA. This CDR3 has 15 residues. The chain's CDR3 is CASSTRTGYNSPLHF. The CDR3 DNA sequence: TGTGCCAGCAGCACCCGGACAGGGTATAATTCACCCCTCCACTTT.

This clone was detected only once. The gene calls are TRBV6-5 and TRBJ1-5; 7 nucleotides agree with TRBD1. J was trimmed by 6 bases and V by 5 bases; bases with no gene match: 10. Germline V CDR1 and CDR2: MNHEY, SVGAGI. This CDR3 is built from 15 residues. The CDR3 loop is CASSLQQGIGQPQHF. CDR3 sequence (DNA): TGTGCCAGCAGTCTACAACAGGGGATCGGTCAGCCCCAGCATTTT.

The V call is TRBV6-4, the J call TRBJ1-6, with 9 bases lining up with TRBD1. CDR1 is MRHNA and CDR2 is SNTAGT in the germline V gene. The CDR3 runs to 16 residues. The V gene end was trimmed by 7 bases and the J gene end by 13 bases; junction bases not matched to a gene: 17. CDR3 loop: CASTPEPGQGIEPLHF. For the CDR3, the DNA is TGTGCCAGCACTCCGGAGCCGGGACAGGGTATTGAGCCCCTCCACTTT.

The rearrangement joins TRBV4-3 to TRBJ2-3; D is perhaps TRBD2 (5 bases). The ends were cut back, 0 bases at V and 4 bases at J, with 17 bases in the middle. Looked up from germline, CDR1 is LGHNA and CDR2 is YSLEER. The length of the CDR3 is 17 residues. The CDR3 reads CASSQDFLGGGADTQYF. The CDR3 bases are TGCGCCAGCAGCCAAGATTTCCTGGGCGGAGGTGCAGATACGCAGTATTTT.

The V and J genes are TRBV30 and TRBJ1-1, with a weak D call TRBD1 (5 bases). V lost 2 bases and J lost 2, with 9 bases in between. The CDR3 is 13 amino acids. CDR1 is GTSNPN and CDR2 is SVGIG in the germline V gene (reference sequence). The CDR3 region is CAWSPDINTEAFF. Here the CDR3 DNA reads TGTGCCTGGAGTCCGGACATTAACACTGAAGCTTTCTTT. Full variable domain (rest looked up from reference TRBV30 and TRBJ1-1): SQTIHQWPATLVQPVGSPLSLECTVEGTSNPNLYWYRQAAGRGLQLLFYSVGIGQISSEVPQNLSASRPQDRQFILSSKKLLLSDSGFYLCAWSPDINTEAFFGQGTRLTVV.

The gene calls are TRBV7-2 and TRBJ2-3, with 7 bases that match TRBD2. CDR3 length: 16 amino acids. Germline values: CDR1 SGHTA, CDR2 FQGNSA. The V and J ends lost 5 bases and 0 bases, in that order; junction bases with no gene match: 8. The CDR3 DNA is TGTGCCAGCAGCCGGGGGGTGGGGGTTAGCACAGATACGCAGTATTTT. Its protein is CASSRGVGVSTDTQYF.

The V call is TRBV7-9, the J call TRBJ2-7, with 8 positions matching TRBD1. The V gene end was trimmed by 1 base and the J gene end by 3 bases; junction bases not matched to a gene: 2. Looked up from germline, CDR1 is SEHNR and CDR2 is FQNEAQ (reference sequence). This CDR3 is built from 14 residues. Here the CDR3 reads CASSLGQGHYEQYF. In DNA form, the CDR3 reads TGTGCCAGCAGCTTAGGACAGGGGCACTACGAGCAGTACTTC. Filled out from reference TRBV7-9 and TRBJ2-7, the complete variable domain reads DTGVSQNPRHKITKRGQNVTFRCDPISEHNRLYWYRQTLGQGPEFLTYFQNEAQLEKSRLLSDRFSAERPKGSFSTLEIQRTEQGDSAMYLCASSLGQGHYEQYFGPGTRLTVT.

The chain employs TRBV24-1 and TRBJ2-3; 12 positions agree with TRBD2. The V segment lost 1 base and the J segment 5 bases; nucleotides outside the gene matches: 3. The CDR3 totals 16 residues. Per germline, CDR1 KGHDR and CDR2 SFDVKD. The CDR3 sequence: CATSDFSLAGGDTQYF. CDR3 nucleotide sequence: TGTGCCACCAGTGATTTTTCACTAGCGGGAGGAGATACGCAGTATTTT.

Only a few counts were recorded for this clone. This chain links TRBV27 with TRBJ1-5; the match to TRBD1 covers 7 bases. This CDR3 has 15 amino acids. Looked up from germline, CDR1 is MNHEY and CDR2 is SMNVEV (reference sequence). With 8 bases clipped from V and 5 bases from J, the junction kept 12 bases outside the gene matches. CDR3 nucleotides: TGTGCCAGCGGCGGCAGCAACAGGGGAGATCAGCCCCAGCATTTT. Encoded protein: CASGGSNRGDQPQHF.

The chain is built from TRBV5-1 and TRBJ2-3; maybe TRBD1 (6 bases). Per germline, CDR1 SGHRS and CDR2 YFSETQ. The germline V and J ends were trimmed by 0 bases and 2 bases, with 13 bases remaining between them. The CDR3 contains 16 residues. The DNA for the CDR3 is TGCGCCAGCAGCTTGGGGGGGCGGATTATCACAGATACGCAGTATTTT. This encodes CASSLGGRIITDTQYF.

The gene calls are TRBV7-2 and TRBJ1-4; TRBD1 matches 7 bases. Trimming cost V 5 bases and J 11 bases; bases outside gene matches: 8. CDR3 length: 13 residues. Per germline, CDR1 SGHTA and CDR2 FQGNSA. Here the CDR3 DNA reads TGTGCCAGCAGCACCAGGAGGGGACAGAAACTGTTTTTT. Residues: CASSTRRGQKLFF.

The CDR3 here is CASSQEQGARGEKLFF. The DNA for the CDR3 is TGCGCCAGCAGCCAAGAACAGGGGGCGCGGGGTGAAAAACTGTTTTTT. The chain links TRBV4-1 to TRBJ1-4, with TRBD1 matching over 9 bases. Germline CDR1 reads MGHRA; CDR2 reads YSYEKL. The V gene end was trimmed by 0 bases and the J gene end by 7 bases; junction bases not matched to a gene: 6. CDR3 size: 16 residues.

This chain joins TRBV19 and TRBJ1-2; unclear D gene. Germline V gene lookup returns CDR1 LNHDA and CDR2 SQIVND (reference sequence). Trimming removed 3 bases at V and 4 bases at J, with 12 bases between. This CDR3 comprises 14 residues. The CDR3 DNA reads as TGTGCCAGTAGTATGAAACAGAATTCCTATGGCTACACCTTC. Translation: CASSMKQNSYGYTF.

The rearrangement uses TRBV5-4 and TRBJ2-7; 8 bases are a match to TRBD1. Germline CDR1 and CDR2: SGHNT and YYREEE (reference sequence). CDR3 length: 14 amino acids. The J segment lost 5 bases and the V segment lost 3 bases, leaving 7 bases of the junction unmatched. CDR3 protein: CASSSETGAHEQYF. CDR3 nucleotide sequence: TGTGCCAGCAGCTCCGAGACAGGGGCACACGAGCAGTACTTC.

This clone was counted a single time. CDR3 coding DNA: TGTGCCAGTAGAACCGGGACAGGGGGCGCCCGACGGGACACCATATATTTT. Its translation is CASRTGTGGARRDTIYF. This chain connects TRBV19 to TRBJ1-3, with 12 bases matching TRBD1. CDR3 length equals 17 residues. V lost 6 bases to trimming and J lost 8 bases; unmatched junction nucleotides: 14. In germline, CDR1 is LNHDA, CDR2 SQIVND (reference sequence).

The chain carries TRBV3-1 (or the pseudogene TRBV3-2) and TRBJ1-5, with 10 bases fitting TRBD1. J lost 2 bases, V lost 1 base, and 2 bases had no gene match. Germline loops: CDR1 LGHDT, CDR2 YNNKEL (reference sequence). The CDR3 runs to 16 residues. CDR3: CASSQGDRGRNQPQHF. In DNA, the CDR3 is TGTGCCAGCAGCCAAGGGGACAGGGGTCGCAATCAGCCCCAGCATTTT.

The CDR3 nucleotides read TGTGCCAGCAGTGAGCGGGCTGTTGAAGCTTTCTTT. Protein sequence: CASSERAVEAFF. The rearrangement joins TRBV2 to TRBJ1-1; D is unresolved. V dropped 3 bases and J dropped 7 bases, with 9 bases sitting between them. Germline V gene data show CDR1 as SNHLY and CDR2 as FYNNEI. The CDR3 contains 12 residues.

This clone was recorded a few times. This rearrangement joins TRBV29-1 to TRBJ1-1, with D uncertain. Trimming stripped 6 bases from V and 2 bases from J, with 16 bases between. The CDR3 spans 14 residues. Germline V gene lookup returns CDR1 SQVTM and CDR2 ANQGSEA. This CDR3 reads CSVIRAGTNTEAFF. The CDR3, as DNA: TGCAGCGTCATTCGGGCGGGAACTAACACTGAAGCTTTCTTT.

Concerning this clone itself: Relative to the germline gene, one junction end is altered; a read error may explain this. This rearrangement joins TRBV29-1 to TRBJ2-5; 13 bases are a match to TRBD2. Looked up from germline, CDR1 is SQVTM and CDR2 is ANQGSEA. CDR3 length: 14 amino acids. As DNA, the CDR3 is TGCAGCGGTGAAGGGACTAGCGGGGTAGAGACCCAGTACTTC. Amino acids: CSGEGTSGVETQYF.

This clone turned up a few times. V usage is TRBV5-4 and J usage is TRBJ1-2; D call uncertain. The germline CDR1 and CDR2 sequences are SGHNT and YYREEE (reference sequence). Trimming cost V 7 bases and J 3 bases, with 13 bases left between them. The CDR3 covers 13 residues. CDR3 region: CASGRESDYGYTF. CDR3 DNA sequence: TGTGCCAGCGGGAGGGAATCGGACTATGGCTACACCTTC.